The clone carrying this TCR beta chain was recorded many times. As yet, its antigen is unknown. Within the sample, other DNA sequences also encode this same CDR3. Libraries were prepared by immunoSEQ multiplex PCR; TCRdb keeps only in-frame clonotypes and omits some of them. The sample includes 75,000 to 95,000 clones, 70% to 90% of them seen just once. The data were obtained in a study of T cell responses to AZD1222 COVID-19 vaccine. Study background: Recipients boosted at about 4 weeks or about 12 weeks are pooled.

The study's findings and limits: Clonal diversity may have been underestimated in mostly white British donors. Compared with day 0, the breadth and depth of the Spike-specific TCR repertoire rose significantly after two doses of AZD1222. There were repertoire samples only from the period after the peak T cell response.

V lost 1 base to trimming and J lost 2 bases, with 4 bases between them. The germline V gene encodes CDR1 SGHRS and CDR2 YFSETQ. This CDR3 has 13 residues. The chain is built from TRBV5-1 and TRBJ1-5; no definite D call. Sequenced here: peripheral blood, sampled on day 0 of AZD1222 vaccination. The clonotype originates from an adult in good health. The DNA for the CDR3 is TGCGCCAGCAGCTTGACGGGCAATCAGCCCCAGCATTTT. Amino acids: CASSLTGNQPQHF.